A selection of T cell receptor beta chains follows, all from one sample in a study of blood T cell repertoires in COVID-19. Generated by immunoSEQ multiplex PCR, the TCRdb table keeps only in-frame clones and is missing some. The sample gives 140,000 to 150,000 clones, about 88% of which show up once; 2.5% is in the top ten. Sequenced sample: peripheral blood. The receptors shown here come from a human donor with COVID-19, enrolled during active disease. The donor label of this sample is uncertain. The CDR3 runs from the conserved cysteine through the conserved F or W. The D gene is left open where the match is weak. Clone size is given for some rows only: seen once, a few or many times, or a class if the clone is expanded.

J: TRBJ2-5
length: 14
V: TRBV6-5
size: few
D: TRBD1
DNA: TGTGCCAGCAGTTACTTAGGGGGCGGGGAGACCCAGTACTTC
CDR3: CASSYLGGGETQYF

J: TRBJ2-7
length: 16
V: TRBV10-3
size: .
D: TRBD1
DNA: TGTGCCATCAGTGAGTTGACCGGGACAGGGGGTCACGAGCAGTACTTC
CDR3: CAISELTGTGGHEQYF

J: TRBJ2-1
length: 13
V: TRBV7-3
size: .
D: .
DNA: TGTGCCAGCAGCCCCCAAGGGAGGCATGAGCAGTTCTTC
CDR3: CASSPQGRHEQFF

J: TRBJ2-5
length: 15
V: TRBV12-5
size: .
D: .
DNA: TGTGCTAGTGGTTTGGGACAGGCCCACGGGGAGACCCAGTACTTC
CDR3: CASGLGQAHGETQYF

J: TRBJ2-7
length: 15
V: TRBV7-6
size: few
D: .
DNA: TGTGCCAGCAGCTTATCGGCGGGGCCCTCCTACGAGCAGTACTTC
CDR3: CASSLSAGPSYEQYF

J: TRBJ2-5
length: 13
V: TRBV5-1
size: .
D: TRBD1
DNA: TGCGCCAGCAGCCTGGGACAGCAAGAGACCCAGTACTTC
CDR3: CASSLGQQETQYF

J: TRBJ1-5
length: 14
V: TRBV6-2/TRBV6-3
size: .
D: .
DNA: TGTGCCAGCAGTTATGATACAGAGGGTCAGCCCCAGCATTTT
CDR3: CASSYDTEGQPQHF

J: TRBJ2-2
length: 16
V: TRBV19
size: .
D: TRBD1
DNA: TGTGCCAGTAGTATGATGACAGGGACAGGATCCGGGGAGCTGTTTTTT
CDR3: CASSMMTGTGSGELFF

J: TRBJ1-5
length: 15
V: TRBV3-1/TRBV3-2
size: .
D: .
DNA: TGTGCCAGCAGCCAGGAGGGGCAGGGTGAGCAGCCCCAGCATTTT
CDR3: CASSQEGQGEQPQHF

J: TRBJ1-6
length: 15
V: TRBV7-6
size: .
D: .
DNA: TGTGCCAGCCAGGGTACGGCTTATCCGAATTCACCCCTCCACTTT
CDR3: CASQGTAYPNSPLHF

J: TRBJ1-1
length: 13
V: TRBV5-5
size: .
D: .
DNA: TGTGCCAGCAGCTTTTTCAGGGAGGGTGAAGCTTTCTTT
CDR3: CASSFFREGEAFF

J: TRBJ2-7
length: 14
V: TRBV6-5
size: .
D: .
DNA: TGTGCCAGCAGTTACGACTCTAGTGTGCGCGAGCAGTACTTC
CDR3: CASSYDSSVREQYF

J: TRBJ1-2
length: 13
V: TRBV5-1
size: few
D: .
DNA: TGCGCCAGCAGCCCCCTAGGCGGGGGACGCTACACCTTC
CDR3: CASSPLGGGRYTF

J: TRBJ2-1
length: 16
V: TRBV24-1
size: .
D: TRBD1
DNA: TGTGCCACCAGTGACCGTGACAGGGGAGGTAAAGAGGAGCAGTTCTTC
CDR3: CATSDRDRGGKEEQFF

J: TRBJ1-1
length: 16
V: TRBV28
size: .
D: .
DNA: TGTGCCAGCAGTTTAGGAGGGGCGCATGGAGGGACTGAAGCTTTCTTT
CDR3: CASSLGGAHGGTEAFF

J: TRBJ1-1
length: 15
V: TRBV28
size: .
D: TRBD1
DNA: TGTGCCAGAGGGGACAGTTGGGTTTGGGGTAATGAAGCTTTCTTT
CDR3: CARGDSWVWGNEAFF